This T cell receptor beta chain was captured by sequencing in a study of T cell responses to AZD1222 COVID-19 vaccine. Study observations and caveats: The CD4 TCRs associated with vaccination extended across spike and predominated at 160-218 and 743-854.

Assay used: immunoSEQ multiplex PCR; TCRdb lists only in-frame clones, some missing. The data show 140,000 to 150,000 clones, about 89% seen once. As for this clone: Its antigen is undetermined.

The CDR3 spans 15 residues. V lost 3 bases to trimming and J lost 6 bases; unmatched junction nucleotides: 9. Germline lookup yields CDR1 WNHNN and CDR2 SYGVQD (reference sequence). This receptor was taken from an adult in good health. The rearrangement joins TRBV10-1 to TRBJ2-3; 7 bases map to TRBD2. This specimen was peripheral blood, taken on day 0 of AZD1222 vaccination. Here the CDR3 DNA reads TGCGCCAGCAGTGACCGAGCGGGGACGGTGGATACGCAGTATTTT. Its protein product is CASSDRAGTVDTQYF.